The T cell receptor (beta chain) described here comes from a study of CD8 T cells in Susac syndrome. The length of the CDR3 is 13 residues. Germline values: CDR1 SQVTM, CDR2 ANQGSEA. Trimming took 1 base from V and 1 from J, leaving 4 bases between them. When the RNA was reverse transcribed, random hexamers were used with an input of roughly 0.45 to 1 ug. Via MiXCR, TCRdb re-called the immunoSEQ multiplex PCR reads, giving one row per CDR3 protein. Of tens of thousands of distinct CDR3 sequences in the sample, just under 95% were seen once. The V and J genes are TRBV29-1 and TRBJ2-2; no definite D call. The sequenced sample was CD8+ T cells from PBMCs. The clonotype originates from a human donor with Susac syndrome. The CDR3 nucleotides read TGCAGCGTTGAAGGGGAGAACACCGGGGAGCTGTTTTTT. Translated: CSVEGENTGELFF.